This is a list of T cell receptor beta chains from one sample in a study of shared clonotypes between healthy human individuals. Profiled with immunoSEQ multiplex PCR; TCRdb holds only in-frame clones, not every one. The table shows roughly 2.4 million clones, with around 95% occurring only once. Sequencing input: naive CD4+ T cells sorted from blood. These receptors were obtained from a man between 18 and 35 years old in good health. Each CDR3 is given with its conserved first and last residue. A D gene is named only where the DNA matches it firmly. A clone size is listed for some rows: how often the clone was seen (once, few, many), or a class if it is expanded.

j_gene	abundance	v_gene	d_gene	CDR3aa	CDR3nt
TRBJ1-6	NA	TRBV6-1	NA	CASSEQGGNSPLHF	TGTGCCAGCAGTGAGCAGGGAGGGAATTCACCCCTCCACTTT
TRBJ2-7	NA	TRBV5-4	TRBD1	CASSYFPGTGSSYEQYF	TGTGCCAGCAGCTATTTTCCCGGGACAGGGAGCTCCTACGAGCAGTACTTC
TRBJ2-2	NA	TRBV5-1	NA	CASSLSTRSNTGELFF	TGCGCCAGCAGCTTGAGTACGAGATCCAACACCGGGGAGCTGTTTTTT
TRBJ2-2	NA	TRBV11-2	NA	CASSQDRSFPGELFF	TGTGCCAGCAGCCAGGACAGAAGCTTTCCCGGGGAGCTGTTTTTT
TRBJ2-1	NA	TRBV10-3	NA	CAISESNTGAEQFF	TGTGCCATCAGTGAGTCAAATACGGGAGCTGAGCAGTTCTTC
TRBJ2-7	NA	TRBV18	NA	CASSPGRGSYEQYF	TGTGCCAGCTCACCAGGGCGGGGCTCCTACGAGCAGTACTTC
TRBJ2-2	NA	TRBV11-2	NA	CASSLDRYTGELFF	TGTGCCAGCAGCCTCGACAGGTACACCGGGGAGCTGTTTTTT
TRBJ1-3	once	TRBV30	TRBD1	CAWTRTGDGNTIYF	TGTGCCTGGACACGGACAGGGGACGGAAACACCATATATTTT
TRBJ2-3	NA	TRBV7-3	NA	CASSPAGSRTDTQYF	TGTGCCAGCAGCCCCGCCGGTTCTAGGACAGATACGCAGTATTTT
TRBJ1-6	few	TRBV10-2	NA	CASSGGYSYNSPLHF	TGCGCCAGCAGTGGGGGGTACTCCTATAATTCACCCCTCCACTTT
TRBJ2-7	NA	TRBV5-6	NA	CASSDYMSSYEQYF	TGTGCCAGCAGTGATTACATGAGCTCCTACGAGCAGTACTTC
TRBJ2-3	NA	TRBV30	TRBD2	CAWSGGGFTDTQYF	TGTGCCTGGAGTGGCGGGGGGTTCACAGATACGCAGTATTTT
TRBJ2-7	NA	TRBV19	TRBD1	CARRGQGGEYEQYF	TGTGCCAGACGGGGACAGGGAGGGGAGTACGAGCAGTACTTC
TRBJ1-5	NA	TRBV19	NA	CASSINSLNGQPQHF	TGTGCCAGTAGTATAAACAGTCTGAACGGCCAGCCCCAGCATTTT
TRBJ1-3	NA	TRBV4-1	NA	CASSQDSVGAHSGNTIYF	TGCGCCAGCAGCCAAGATTCTGTCGGGGCCCACTCTGGAAACACCATATATTTT
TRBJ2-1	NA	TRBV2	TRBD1	CASRYRGNEQFF	TGTGCCAGCAGGTACAGGGGGAATGAGCAGTTCTTC
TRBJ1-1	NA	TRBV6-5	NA	CASIKGNSNTEAFF	TGTGCCAGCATCAAGGGGAACTCGAACACTGAAGCTTTCTTT
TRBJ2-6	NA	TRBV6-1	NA	CASMLSGANVLTF	TGTGCCAGCATGCTCTCTGGGGCCAACGTCCTGACTTTC
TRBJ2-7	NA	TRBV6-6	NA	CASSYSTGGQTYEQYF	TGTGCCAGCAGTTACTCGACCGGGGGACAGACCTACGAGCAGTACTTC
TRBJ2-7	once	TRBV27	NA	CASSLWSGGPLEQYF	TGTGCCAGCAGTTTATGGTCCGGGGGGCCCTTGGAGCAGTACTTC
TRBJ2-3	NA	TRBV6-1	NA	CASSEGVARQYF	TGTGCCAGCAGTGAAGGGGTGGCCCGGCAGTATTTT
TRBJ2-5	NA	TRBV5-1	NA	CASSLGVKETQYF	TGCGCCAGCAGCTTGGGCGTCAAAGAGACCCAGTACTTC
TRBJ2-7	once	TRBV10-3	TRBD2	CAISESVGRGGEQYF	TGTGCCATCAGTGAGTCTGTCGGGAGGGGGGGCGAGCAGTACTTC
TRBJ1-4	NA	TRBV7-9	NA	CASGSEVGRIFF	TGTGCCAGCGGTAGTGAGGTCGGCAGGATTTTTTTT